The 23 T cell receptor beta chains in this list originate from one sample, sequenced in a study of OX40 agonist ivuxolimab in advanced cancers. Sequencing used immunoSEQ multiplex PCR; TCRdb keeps in-frame clones, though not all of them. Among over 95,000 clones listed, over 75% were seen once. Source: CD4+ or CD8+ T cells sorted from blood, taken in a trial of the OX40 agonist ivuxolimab. The receptors come from an adult with an advanced solid tumor such as melanoma, head and neck, liver or kidney cancer.

The V gene is TRBV5-1, the J gene TRBJ1-2, with 7 bases that match TRBD1. V lost 0 bases to trimming and J lost 8 bases; unmatched junction nucleotides: 7. The germline gives CDR1 SGHRS, CDR2 YFSETQ. CDR3 length: 14 amino acids. CDR3 nucleotide sequence: TGCGCCAGCAGCTTGGGTGGAGGGGGCGGAGGCTACACCTTC. The encoded protein is CASSLGGGGGGYTF.

This chain connects TRBV23-1 to TRBJ2-3; tentatively, D is TRBD1 or TRBD2 (6 bases each). TRBV23-1 is marked as an open reading frame, function uncertain. V lost 4 bases to trimming and J lost 6 bases, with 17 bases between them. The CDR3 is 15 amino acids. Here the CDR3 DNA reads TGCGCCAGCAGTCCGTGCCCGGGGGCAGAGGATACGCAGTATTTT. Protein sequence: CASSPCPGAEDTQYF.

The chain carries TRBV30 and TRBJ1-1; D unresolved. The V gene's germline CDR1 is GTSNPN and CDR2 SVGIG (reference sequence). V dropped 0 bases and J dropped 0 bases, with 5 bases sitting between them. The CDR3 covers 13 residues. As DNA, the CDR3 is TGTGCCTGGAGTGTAGGGATGAACACTGAAGCTTTCTTT. It codes for CAWSVGMNTEAFF.

The chain employs TRBV19 and TRBJ1-4; 7 bases fit TRBD1. The J segment lost 5 bases and the V segment lost 1 base, leaving 4 bases of the junction unmatched. The CDR3 contains 15 residues. CDR1 LNHDA and CDR2 SQIVND come from the germline V gene (reference sequence). CDR3 coding DNA: TGTGCCAGTAGTATAGTGACAGGGCTAAATGAAAAACTGTTTTTT. Amino acid sequence: CASSIVTGLNEKLFF.

The chain is built from TRBV4-2 and TRBJ2-3, with 8 bases identical to TRBD1. The CDR3 spans 16 residues. V trimming: 0 bases; J trimming: 6 bases; junction bases outside the gene matches: 8. Germline CDR1 is LGHNA and CDR2 is YNFKEQ. CDR3 in DNA: TGTGCCAGCAGCCAAGAACGCAGGGGGCGGTGGGATACGCAGTATTTT. Translating gives CASSQERRGRWDTQYF.

The chain joins TRBV9 to TRBJ2-1; the match to TRBD1 covers 8 bases. CDR1 is SGDLS, CDR2 YYNGEE, per germline. V lost 0 bases, J lost 3 bases, and 2 bases stayed unmatched. This CDR3 spans 15 amino acids. The CDR3 loop reads CASSVGQGFYNEQFF. The DNA for the CDR3 is TGTGCCAGCAGCGTAGGACAGGGGTTCTACAATGAGCAGTTCTTC.

The V and J genes are TRBV5-1 and TRBJ2-1; 8 bases match TRBD1. The germline V gene encodes CDR1 SGHRS and CDR2 YFSETQ. Trimming took 6 bases from V and 0 from J; bases not matched to a gene: 2. The CDR3 consists of 14 residues. The CDR3 DNA reads as TGCGCCAGCACAGGGGGCAACTCCTACAATGAGCAGTTCTTC. As protein: CASTGGNSYNEQFF.

The chain has TRBV19 and TRBJ2-6; the match to TRBD1 covers 7 bases. The CDR3 is 17 amino acids. The germline gives CDR1 LNHDA, CDR2 SQIVND (reference sequence). J was trimmed by 1 base and V by 5 bases; bases with no gene match: 8. The CDR3 sequence is CASSSGTARSGANVLTF. CDR3 sequence (DNA): TGTGCCAGTAGTTCCGGGACAGCGAGGTCTGGGGCCAACGTCCTGACTTTC.

The J gene is TRBJ2-7, the V gene TRBV4-1; 12 positions match TRBD2. The CDR3 has 16 residues. Germline V gene lookup returns CDR1 MGHRA and CDR2 YSYEKL. The J segment lost 2 bases and the V segment lost 6 bases, leaving 8 bases of the junction unmatched. The DNA for the CDR3 is TGCGCCAGCAGACCCGGGACTAGCGGGCTTGCCTACGAGCAGTACTTC. Its translation is CASRPGTSGLAYEQYF.

The gene calls are TRBV11-2 and TRBJ2-7, with D possibly being TRBD2 (6 bases). CDR3 length: 13 amino acids. V lost 6 bases and J 7 bases, leaving 16 bases between the germline ends. Germline lookup yields CDR1 SGHAT and CDR2 FQNNGV. CDR3 region: CASRPARGLEQYF. In DNA form, the CDR3 reads TGTGCCAGCAGGCCGGCCCGGGGGTTAGAGCAGTACTTC.

This chain uses TRBV9 with TRBJ2-3; D perhaps matches TRBD1 (5 bases). V was clipped by 2 bases and J by 7 bases, with 11 bases between them. The CDR3 runs to 13 residues. Germline-derived CDR1 and CDR2 are SGDLS and YYNGEE. The CDR3, as DNA: TGTGCCAGCAGCGTGAGCGACAGCCATACGCAGTATTTT. Encoded protein: CASSVSDSHTQYF.

This chain connects TRBV12-5 to TRBJ2-1; the match to TRBD2 covers 9 bases. The CDR3 runs 17 residues. Germline-derived CDR1 and CDR2 are LGHNT and FRNRAP. J lost 6 bases, V lost 5 bases, and 14 bases had no gene match. The CDR3 DNA reads as TGTGCTAGTGGTCCCCCGGCTAGCGGGAATCGGGTCAATGAGCAGTTCTTC. Amino acid sequence: CASGPPASGNRVNEQFF.

This clone was seen once. The rearrangement links TRBV10-3 to TRBJ2-3; D may be TRBD1 (5 bases). V was shortened by 10 bases and J by 2 bases, with 7 bases between the two germline ends. CDR1 is ENHRY and CDR2 is SYGVKD in the germline V gene. This CDR3 is 11 amino acids long. CDR3 DNA: TGTGCCACAGGGTCCACAGATACGCAGTATTTT. Protein: CATGSTDTQYF.

The rearrangement joins TRBV7-7 to TRBJ2-3; the match to TRBD2 covers 8 bases. The CDR3 contains 13 residues. The V and J ends lost 11 bases and 6 bases, in that order; junction bases with no gene match: 10. The germline V gene encodes CDR1 SSHAT and CDR2 FNYEAQ (reference sequence). CDR3 sequence reads: CAVGRREEDTQYF. Here the CDR3 DNA reads TGTGCCGTCGGGCGGCGGGAGGAGGATACGCAGTATTTT.

The chain carries TRBV7-9 and TRBJ2-1; no clear D gene. The CDR3 consists of 14 residues. Germline V CDR1 and CDR2: SEHNR, FQNEAQ (reference sequence). The V and J ends lost 1 base and 4 bases respectively, with 8 bases between them. CDR3 amino acids: CASSLGNPYNEQFF. The DNA of the CDR3 is TGTGCCAGCAGCTTAGGCAACCCATACAATGAGCAGTTCTTC.

This chain connects TRBV19 to TRBJ2-7; D not certain. Germline CDR1 is LNHDA and CDR2 is SQIVND (reference sequence). With 3 bases removed from V and 2 bases from J, the gap between germline ends came to 11 bases. This CDR3 comprises 14 residues. The CDR3 DNA is TGTGCCAGTAGTATTAAGGACGGTCCCTACGAGCAGTACTTC. Its translation: CASSIKDGPYEQYF.

This rearrangement joins TRBV28 to TRBJ2-4, with 8 bases that match TRBD1. Germline lookup yields CDR1 MDHEN and CDR2 SYDVKM. The CDR3 covers 15 residues. The J segment lost 1 base and the V segment lost 5 bases, leaving 4 bases of the junction unmatched. The CDR3 region has the DNA TGTGCCAGCAGTATACAGGGGGTGGCCAAAAACATTCAGTACTTC. Encoded protein: CASSIQGVAKNIQYF.

The chain has TRBV4-3 and TRBJ2-7; a possible D gene is TRBD2 (6 bases). CDR1 is LGHNA and CDR2 is YSLEER in the germline V gene. V was cut by 2 bases and J by 2 bases, with 13 bases left in between. The CDR3 runs to 15 residues. CDR3 protein: CASSQIGGNTYEQYF. The DNA for the CDR3 is TGCGCCAGCAGCCAAATAGGCGGGAACACCTACGAGCAGTACTTC.

This chain joins TRBV13 and TRBJ2-7; 8 bases are shared with TRBD2. Germline CDR1 and CDR2: PRHDT and FYEKMQ (reference sequence). V lost 6 bases and J lost 3; bases outside the gene matches: 10. This CDR3 has 15 amino acids. DNA of the CDR3: TGTGCCAGCAGTCCCGGGACTAGGGATGGCTACGAGCAGTACTTC. Translation: CASSPGTRDGYEQYF.

V gene TRBV29-1 combines with J gene TRBJ1-5, with D tentatively TRBD1 (6 bases). This CDR3 spans 14 amino acids. Trimming removed 4 bases at V and 1 base at J, with 11 bases between. The germline CDR1 and CDR2 sequences are SQVTM and ANQGSEA. The CDR3, as DNA: TGCAGCGTTGCAGAGGGGGGGAGCAATCAGCCCCAGCATTTT. Amino acids: CSVAEGGSNQPQHF.

The V call is TRBV9, the J call TRBJ2-5, with a tentative D call TRBD1 (6 bases). The V end was cut by 6 bases, the J end by 5 bases, with 17 bases between. CDR3 length: 14 amino acids. CDR1 and CDR2 from the germline V gene are SGDLS and YYNGEE. CDR3 sequence (DNA): TGTGCCAGCAAGCCCTCAAAGGGGGAGGAGACCCAGTACTTC. Its protein product is CASKPSKGEETQYF.

This chain connects TRBV5-1 to TRBJ2-2; 7 bases are shared with TRBD2. From germline, CDR1 is SGHRS and CDR2 YFSETQ. This CDR3 spans 16 amino acids. Germline trimming cut 0 bases from V and 1 base from J; bases unmatched to any gene: 3. As DNA, the CDR3 is TGCGCCAGCAGCTTGGGCCTAGCGGAGAACACCGGGGAGCTGTTTTTT. Protein: CASSLGLAENTGELFF.

The J gene is TRBJ2-2, the V gene TRBV18, with D unclear. There are 15 residues in the CDR3. V was trimmed by 1 base and J by 0 bases, leaving 6 bases between them. Germline lookup yields CDR1 KGHSH and CDR2 LQKENI. The CDR3 bases are TGTGCCAGCTCACCACGGCCTACGAACACCGGGGAGCTGTTTTTT. Its translation is CASSPRPTNTGELFF.